A selection of T cell receptor beta chains follows, all from one sample in a study of CD8+ T cells in alopecia areata. Measured with immunoSEQ multiplex PCR; TCRdb has only the in-frame clones, and not every one. The sample has 95,000 to 110,000 clones, 45% to 60% seen once. Sequencing input: CD4+ T cells sorted from blood. These receptors were obtained from a human donor in good health. Each CDR3 is given with its conserved first and last residue. The D gene is left open where the match is weak. A clone size is listed for some rows: how often the clone was seen (once, few, many), or a class if it is expanded.

d_call | j_call | v_call | clone_size | cdr3_nt | cdr3_aa
- | TRBJ1-1 | TRBV2 | few | TGTGCCAGCAGGACTCATCAGAACACTGAAGCTTTCTTT | CASRTHQNTEAFF
- | TRBJ2-7 | TRBV7-9 | once | TGTGCCAGCAGCTTAATTGGGGGCGGGCTTGCTTCCTACGAGCAGTACTTC | CASSLIGGGLASYEQYF
TRBD1 | TRBJ2-2 | TRBV19 | many | TGTGCCAGTAGTAAACAGGGGCGGAACACCGGGGAGCTGTTTTTT | CASSKQGRNTGELFF
- | TRBJ1-2 | TRBV5-6 | - | TGTGCCAGCAGCTTGGTGGATGACTATGGCTACACCTTC | CASSLVDDYGYTF
- | TRBJ1-2 | TRBV2 | - | TGTGCCAGCCGCGGACAGCCTAATATTAACTATGGCTACACCTTC | CASRGQPNINYGYTF
- | TRBJ2-1 | TRBV11-2 | - | TGTGCCAGCAGCCAACTAGCTACCAATGAGCAGTTCTTC | CASSQLATNEQFF
TRBD1 | TRBJ2-1 | TRBV2 | few | TGTGCCAGCAGTGAGCAGGGGGTTGAGCAGTTCTTC | CASSEQGVEQFF
TRBD1 | TRBJ1-4 | TRBV7-9 | few | TGTGCCAGCAGCGGCGACAGGGAAGCTAATGAAAAACTGTTTTTT | CASSGDREANEKLFF
- | TRBJ2-7 | TRBV10-3 | - | TGTGCCATCAGGGAAACCGGGACATTAAGTTCCTACGAGCAGTACTTC | CAIRETGTLSSYEQYF
- | TRBJ1-1 | TRBV5-6 | few | TGTGCCAGCAGCTTGGGACCAAGGGGTGAAGCTTTCTTT | CASSLGPRGEAFF
TRBD1 | TRBJ1-2 | TRBV19 | - | TGTGCCAGTAGTATCCTAGGACAGGGAAAGCTCTATGGCTACACCTTC | CASSILGQGKLYGYTF